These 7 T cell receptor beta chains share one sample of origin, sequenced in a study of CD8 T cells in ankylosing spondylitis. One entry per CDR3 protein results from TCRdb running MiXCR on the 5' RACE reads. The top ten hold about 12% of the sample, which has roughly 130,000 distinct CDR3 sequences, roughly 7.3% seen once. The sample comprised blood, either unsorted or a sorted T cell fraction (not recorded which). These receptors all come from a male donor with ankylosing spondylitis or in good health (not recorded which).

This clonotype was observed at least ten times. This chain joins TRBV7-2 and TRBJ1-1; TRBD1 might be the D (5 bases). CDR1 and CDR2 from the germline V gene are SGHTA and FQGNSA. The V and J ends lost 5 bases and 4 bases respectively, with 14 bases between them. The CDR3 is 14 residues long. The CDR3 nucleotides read TGTGCCAGCAGCCCGATCGGGGGGTCCACTGAAGCTTTCTTT. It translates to CASSPIGGSTEAFF.

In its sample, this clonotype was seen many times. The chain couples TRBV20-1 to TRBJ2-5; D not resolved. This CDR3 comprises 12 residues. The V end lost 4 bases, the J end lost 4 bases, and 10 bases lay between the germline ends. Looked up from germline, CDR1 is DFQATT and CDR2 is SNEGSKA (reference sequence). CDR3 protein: CSAMDGAETQYF. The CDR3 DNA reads TGCAGTGCTATGGACGGCGCAGAGACCCAGTACTTC.

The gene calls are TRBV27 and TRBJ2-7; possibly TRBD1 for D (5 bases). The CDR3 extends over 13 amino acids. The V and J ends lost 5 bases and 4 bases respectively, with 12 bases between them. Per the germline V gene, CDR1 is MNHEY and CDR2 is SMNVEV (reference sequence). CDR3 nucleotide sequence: TGTGCCAGCAGTATGGAATCAGGGTACGAGCAGTACTTC. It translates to CASSMESGYEQYF.

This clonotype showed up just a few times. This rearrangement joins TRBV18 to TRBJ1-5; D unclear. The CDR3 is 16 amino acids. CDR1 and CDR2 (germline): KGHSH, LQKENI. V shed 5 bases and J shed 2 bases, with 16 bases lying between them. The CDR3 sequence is CASSKTASSGNQPQHF. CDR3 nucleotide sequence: TGTGCCAGCTCAAAAACGGCTTCATCGGGCAATCAGCCCCAGCATTTT.

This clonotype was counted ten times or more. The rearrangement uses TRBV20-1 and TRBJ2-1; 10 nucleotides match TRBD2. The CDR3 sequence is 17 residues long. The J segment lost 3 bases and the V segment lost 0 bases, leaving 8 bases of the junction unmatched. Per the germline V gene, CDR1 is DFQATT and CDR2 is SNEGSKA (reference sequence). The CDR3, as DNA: TGCAGTGCTAGAGAACTTAGCGGGGGGAAGGTCTACAATGAGCAGTTCTTC. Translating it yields CSARELSGGKVYNEQFF.

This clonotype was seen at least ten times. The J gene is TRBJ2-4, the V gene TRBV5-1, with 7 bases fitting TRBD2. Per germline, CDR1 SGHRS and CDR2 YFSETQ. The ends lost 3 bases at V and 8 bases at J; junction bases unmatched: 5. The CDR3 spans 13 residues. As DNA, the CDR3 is TGCGCCAGCAGCTCGGGGGGTAAGGACATTCAGTACTTC. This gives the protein CASSSGGKDIQYF.

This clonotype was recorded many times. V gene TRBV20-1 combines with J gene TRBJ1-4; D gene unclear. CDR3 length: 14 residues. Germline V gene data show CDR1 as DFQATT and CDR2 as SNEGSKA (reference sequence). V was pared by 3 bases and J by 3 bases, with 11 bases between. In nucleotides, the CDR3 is TGCAGTGCTAGTTCCCCCATAGCTAATGAAAAACTGTTTTTT. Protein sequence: CSASSPIANEKLFF.